The 27 T cell receptor beta chains listed next were all sequenced from one sample in a study of T cell responses to AZD1222 COVID-19 vaccine. The table came from immunoSEQ multiplex PCR; TCRdb's copy has only in-frame clones and leaves some out. Among around 100,000 clones listed, about 83% were seen once. Sequenced material: peripheral blood, taken on day 0 of AZD1222 vaccination. The origin of the receptors is an adult in good health.

The chain carries TRBV7-3 and TRBJ2-7, with TRBD2 matching 10 bases. CDR1 and CDR2 (germline): SGHTA, FQGTGA. CDR3 length equals 13 residues. With V trimmed by 3 bases and J by 9 bases, 5 bases remained unmatched. Written as DNA, the CDR3 is TGTGCCAGCAGCTTTAGCGGGGGGCAAGGGCAGTACTTC. Translation gives CASSFSGGQGQYF. The full variable domain, rest sourced from reference TRBV7-3 and TRBJ2-7, is GAGVSQTPSNKVTEKGKYVELRCDPISGHTALYWYRQSLGQGPEFLIYFQGTGAADDSGLPNDRFFAVRPEGSVSTLKIQRTERGDSAVYLCASSFSGGQGQYFGPGTRLTVT.

The chain joins TRBV9 to TRBJ2-5; 14 nucleotides agree with TRBD2. V lost 7 bases, J lost 5 bases, and 4 bases stayed unmatched. This CDR3 region has 14 residues. Germline CDR1 reads SGDLS; CDR2 reads YYNGEE. Written as DNA, the CDR3 is TGTGCCAGCGGACTAGCGGGGGGATCGGAGACCCAGTACTTC. Its translation: CASGLAGGSETQYF.

The V and J genes are TRBV4-3 and TRBJ1-1; no reliable D call. The CDR3 totals 12 residues. Trimming took off 0 bases at V and 8 bases at J, with 7 bases between the two ends. Germline CDR1 reads LGHNA; CDR2 reads YSLEER. CDR3 region: CASSQDTGEAFF. The CDR3 DNA reads as TGCGCCAGCAGCCAAGATACGGGGGAAGCTTTCTTT.

The genes are TRBV5-1 and TRBJ2-7, with 8 bases that match TRBD2. This CDR3 has 14 amino acids. V lost 0 bases to trimming and J lost 5 bases; unmatched junction nucleotides: 4. Germline lookup yields CDR1 SGHRS and CDR2 YFSETQ. For the CDR3, the DNA is TGCGCCAGCAGCTTGGGAGGCGGGGGGCACGAGCAGTACTTC. Its protein product is CASSLGGGGHEQYF.

The chain joins TRBV5-1 to TRBJ1-1; D unresolved. This CDR3 comprises 14 residues. V lost 0 bases, J lost 3 bases, and 9 bases lay in between. Germline V gene sequence: CDR1 SGHRS, CDR2 YFSETQ. The CDR3 DNA reads TGCGCCAGCAGCTTGGGACGGTCGGACACTGAAGCTTTCTTT. Amino acids: CASSLGRSDTEAFF. Full variable domain (outside the CDR3, taken from reference TRBV5-1 and TRBJ1-1): KAGVTQTPRYLIKTRGQQVTLSCSPISGHRSVSWYQQTPGQGLQFLFEYFSETQRNKGNFPGRFSGRQFSNSRSEMNVSTLELGDSALYLCASSLGRSDTEAFFGQGTRLTVV.

The chain employs TRBV30 and TRBJ2-1; 7 nucleotides align to TRBD2. Germline V CDR1 and CDR2: GTSNPN, SVGIG (reference sequence). The CDR3 totals 15 residues. V trimming: 4 bases; J trimming: 9 bases; junction bases outside the gene matches: 15. CDR3 DNA: TGTGCCTGGACCCCCCGAGCCTACCCGGGAGGTGAGCAGTTCTTC. Translated: CAWTPRAYPGGEQFF.

The rearrangement links TRBV5-1 to TRBJ1-2, with 8 bases identical to TRBD1. In germline, CDR1 is SGHRS, CDR2 YFSETQ. There are 14 residues in the CDR3. V was clipped by 5 bases and J by 6 bases; unmatched bases: 9. CDR3 loop: CASRRTGMEDGYTF. The CDR3 DNA follows: TGCGCCAGCAGGCGGACAGGGATGGAGGATGGCTACACCTTC.

This chain joins TRBV25-1 and TRBJ1-1, with a possible D match to TRBD1 (6 bases). With 4 bases removed from V and 0 bases from J, the gap between germline ends came to 6 bases. Germline lookup yields CDR1 MGHDK and CDR2 SYGVNS. This CDR3 is built from 13 residues. The CDR3 protein is CASSAGVNTEAFF. CDR3 nucleotides: TGTGCCAGCAGTGCAGGGGTGAACACTGAAGCTTTCTTT.

V and J are TRBV28 and TRBJ2-1; 8 bases map to TRBD2. CDR1 and CDR2 (germline): MDHEN, SYDVKM. V lost 5 bases and J lost 0; bases outside the gene matches: 6. The CDR3 loop spans 16 amino acids. In DNA form, the CDR3 reads TGTGCCAGCAGTGAAAGGACTAGCAGCTCCTACAATGAGCAGTTCTTC. This codes for CASSERTSSSYNEQFF. Filled out from reference TRBV28 and TRBJ2-1, the complete variable domain reads DVKVTQSSRYLVKRTGEKVFLECVQDMDHENMFWYRQDPGLGLRLIYFSYDVKMKEKGDIPEGYSVSREKKERFSLILESASTNQTSMYLCASSERTSSSYNEQFFGPGTRLTVL.

The V and J genes are TRBV11-1 and TRBJ2-5; 10 positions agree with TRBD2. From germline, CDR1 is SGHAT and CDR2 FQDESV (reference sequence). This CDR3 has 16 amino acids. J gave up 3 bases and V 4 bases, and 8 bases lay outside the gene matches. The CDR3 nucleotides are TGTGCCAGCAGCTCTTATAGCGGGGGGCCCGAAGAGACCCAGTACTTC. It encodes CASSSYSGGPEETQYF.

V and J are TRBV27 and TRBJ1-6, with unresolved D. Trimming took 6 bases from V and 3 from J, leaving 3 bases between them. The CDR3 runs to 12 residues. Germline V gene data show CDR1 as MNHEY and CDR2 as SMNVEV (reference sequence). CDR3 sequence (DNA): TGTGCCAGCAGAGACTATAATTCACCCCTCCACTTT. As protein: CASRDYNSPLHF.

J is TRBJ1-1 and V is TRBV7-8; D is perhaps TRBD1 (6 bases). The CDR3 totals 15 residues. Between the trimmed V and J ends, which lost 1 base and 2 bases, there was a span of 11 bases. Germline-derived CDR1 and CDR2 are SGHVS and FQNEAQ. The CDR3 region has the DNA TGTGCCAGCAGCTTAGGTACGGGGGCCAACACTGAAGCTTTCTTT. This translates into CASSLGTGANTEAFF. Using reference TRBV7-8 and TRBJ1-1 for the parts outside the CDR3, the full variable domain is GAGVSQSPRYKVAKRGQDVALRCDPISGHVSLFWYQQALGQGPEFLTYFQNEAQLDKSGLPSDRFFAERPEGSVSTLKIQRTQQEDSAVYLCASSLGTGANTEAFFGQGTRLTVV.

The J gene is TRBJ1-2, the V gene TRBV5-1, with 7 bases identical to TRBD1. The ends lost 1 base at V and 6 bases at J; junction bases unmatched: 6. CDR1 is SGHRS, CDR2 YFSETQ, per germline. CDR3 length equals 14 residues. The CDR3 bases are TGCGCCAGCAGCTTGAATAGACAGGGAGATGGCTACACCTTC. Translated, it gives CASSLNRQGDGYTF.

The chain couples TRBV5-1 to TRBJ2-3, with 11 bases identical to TRBD2. CDR1 and CDR2 (germline): SGHRS, YFSETQ. The CDR3 covers 16 residues. V gave up 4 bases and J gave up 3 bases; unmatched junction bases: 7. Here the CDR3 DNA reads TGCGCCAGCAGCGCGAATCCTAGCGGGAGGACAGATACGCAGTATTTT. It encodes CASSANPSGRTDTQYF. The full variable domain, completed using reference TRBV5-1 and TRBJ2-3, is KAGVTQTPRYLIKTRGQQVTLSCSPISGHRSVSWYQQTPGQGLQFLFEYFSETQRNKGNFPGRFSGRQFSNSRSEMNVSTLELGDSALYLCASSANPSGRTDTQYFGPGTRLTVL.

This clone has only one observation. This chain uses TRBV6-1 with TRBJ2-7; D uncertain. CDR1 MNHNS and CDR2 SASEGT come from the germline V gene. The CDR3 runs to 13 residues. V gave up 1 base and J gave up 6 bases, with 10 bases separating them. The CDR3 region has the DNA TGTGCCAGCAGTGAAGGTCGCAAGTTCGAGCAGTACTTC. This encodes CASSEGRKFEQYF.

The CDR3 DNA reads TGTGCCAGCAGGGTGGGACTAGCGGGGCCTGGGTGGGCAGATACGCAGTATTTT. This encodes CASRVGLAGPGWADTQYF. The rearrangement links TRBV2 to TRBJ2-3, with TRBD2 matching over 13 bases. The J segment lost 4 bases and the V segment lost 6 bases, leaving 13 bases of the junction unmatched. Germline V CDR1 and CDR2: SNHLY, FYNNEI. The CDR3 runs 18 residues. Full variable domain (remainder filled in from reference TRBV2 and TRBJ2-3): EPEVTQTPSHQVTQMGQEVILRCVPISNHLYFYWYRQILGQKVEFLVSFYNNEISEKSEIFDDQFSVERPDGSNFTLKIRSTKLEDSAMYFCASRVGLAGPGWADTQYFGPGTRLTVL.

The rearrangement joins TRBV7-2 to TRBJ1-5; 8 bases align to TRBD1. Germline CDR1 and CDR2: SGHTA and FQGNSA. This CDR3 contains 17 residues. Germline trimming cut 4 bases from V and 6 bases from J; bases unmatched to any gene: 14. CDR3 amino acids: CASSSHSLQGARQPQHF. In nucleotides, the CDR3 is TGTGCCAGCAGCTCCCATTCTTTGCAGGGGGCGCGTCAGCCCCAGCATTTT.

The CDR3 reads CASSLDRKVFGYTF. CDR3 DNA sequence: TGTGCCAGCAGCTTGGACAGGAAGGTATTTGGCTACACCTTC. The V call is TRBV5-6, the J call TRBJ1-2; TRBD1 is a possible D gene (5 bases). The CDR3 is 14 residues long. Between the trimmed V and J ends, which lost 0 bases and 7 bases, there was a span of 13 bases. In germline, CDR1 is SGHDT, CDR2 YYEEEE.

This chain links TRBV5-1 with TRBJ2-5; D gene ambiguous. V gave up 3 bases and J gave up 5 bases, with 5 bases separating them. CDR3 length: 11 residues. The germline gives CDR1 SGHRS, CDR2 YFSETQ. CDR3 sequence: CASSYDETQYF. For the CDR3, the DNA is TGCGCCAGCAGCTACGACGAGACCCAGTACTTC.

In this sample, this clone turned up once. The sample holds other DNA sequences that translate to the same CDR3. The rearrangement joins TRBV5-6 to TRBJ2-7, with 8 bases aligning to TRBD1. This CDR3 contains 13 residues. CDR1 is SGHDT, CDR2 YYEEEE, per germline. V shed 5 bases, J shed 2 bases, and the junction held 3 bases outside the gene matches. This CDR3 is CASSRTGTYEQYF. The CDR3, as DNA: TGTGCCAGCAGTCGGACAGGGACCTACGAGCAGTACTTC.

The chain links TRBV25-1 to TRBJ2-5; D is perhaps TRBD2 (6 bases). This CDR3 comprises 13 residues. The V and J ends lost 10 bases and 9 bases respectively, with 21 bases between them. In germline, CDR1 is MGHDK, CDR2 SYGVNS. In nucleotides, the CDR3 is TGTGCCACGTGGGATAGCGTAGGGGAGGCCCAGTACTTC. Its translation is CATWDSVGEAQYF.

In its sample, this clone was seen a few times. At one boundary the junction diverges from the germline segment, which might be a read error. CDR3 nucleotides: TGCGCCAGCAGCAATCGGAGGGGGGAGCTCGTCTTC. This gives the protein CASSNRRGELVF. The chain links TRBV4-1 to TRBJ2-1; possibly TRBD1 or TRBD2 for D (6 bases each). Germline V gene data show CDR1 as MGHRA and CDR2 as YSYEKL. CDR3 length: 12 amino acids.

V usage is TRBV11-3 and J usage is TRBJ2-1; 14 bases line up with TRBD2. With 2 bases clipped from V and 9 bases from J, the junction kept 6 bases outside the gene matches. Germline CDR1 and CDR2: SGHNT and YENEEA. CDR3 length equals 16 residues. The CDR3 reads CASSLRLAGGLIEQFF. DNA of the CDR3: TGTGCCAGCAGCTTAAGACTAGCGGGAGGGTTGATTGAGCAGTTCTTC.

The rearrangement joins TRBV4-1 to TRBJ1-1; D is possibly TRBD1 (6 bases). V lost 0 bases, J lost 3 bases, and 11 bases lay in between. Germline V gene lookup returns CDR1 MGHRA and CDR2 YSYEKL. This CDR3 comprises 15 residues. CDR3: CASSQEGRGDTEAFF. CDR3 sequence (DNA): TGCGCCAGCAGCCAAGAAGGAAGGGGGGACACTGAAGCTTTCTTT.

The V call is TRBV3-1 (or the pseudogene TRBV3-2), the J call TRBJ2-3, with TRBD2 matching 11 bases. The CDR3 contains 16 residues. Germline CDR1 and CDR2: LGHDT and YNNKEL (reference sequence). After removal of 1 base from V and 4 bases from J, the junction contained 4 bases not matched to a gene. The CDR3 DNA reads TGTGCCAGCAGCCAAGTAGCGGGGGGGCGCGCAGATACGCAGTATTTT. This encodes CASSQVAGGRADTQYF.

The chain combines TRBV7-6 with TRBJ2-3; 7 nucleotides line up with TRBD1. V lost 1 base, J lost 2 bases, and 6 bases stayed unmatched. The germline CDR1 and CDR2 sequences are SGHVS and FNYEAQ. The CDR3 spans 16 residues. In DNA form, the CDR3 reads TGTGCCAGCAGCTTAGGGCCAGGGGGATCCACAGATACGCAGTATTTT. Encoded protein: CASSLGPGGSTDTQYF.

The rearrangement uses TRBV7-9 and TRBJ1-1; D ambiguous. CDR1 and CDR2 (germline): SEHNR, FQNEAQ (reference sequence). V was pared by 2 bases and J by 3 bases, with 7 bases between. The CDR3 runs to 13 residues. The chain's CDR3 is CASSLRGDTEAFF. CDR3 in DNA: TGTGCCAGCAGCTTACGTGGGGACACTGAAGCTTTCTTT.